This record covers a single T cell receptor (beta chain). Its antigen is unknown. No much larger clone exists at a distance of one base, and base qualities are not known. The data stem from a study of cytomegalovirus exposure and HLA in healthy donors listed by TCRdb under 2017. Broadly, across the study: An earlier analysis of roughly 500 of the donors reported under 300 Gb of sequence data and some 110 million unique TCR beta sequences obtained from approximately 180 million T cells. About 300 gigabases of sequencing data and approximately 80 million unique TCR sequences were included in an early release covering several hundred HLA-typed donors. Of the approximately 400 genotyped donors, about 84% fell in the genetic ancestry cluster associated with self-reported Caucasian donors. The aim of the study was to test whether cataloging public T cell receptors could identify signatures of past pathogen exposure. Using immunosequencing, the study profiled T cell repertoires from 550 to 750 subjects and related those repertoires to cytomegalovirus serostatus. A separate validation cohort of approximately 130 different subjects was used in addition to the 666-subject first cohort. To predict cytomegalovirus infection status, the study combined high-throughput TCR immunosequencing, statistical association of individual TCRs with disease status, and machine learning. To study patterns of TCR occurrence, a later analysis re-analyzed previously published TCR beta repertoires from 550 to 800 donors and added high-resolution HLA genotyping. The later analysis used no new phenotypic data to find candidate immune exposures, relying instead on TCR beta sequences and their occurrence across donors. In an earlier analysis of 587 of the donors, high-throughput TCR beta sequencing was used to judge whether each TCR beta V gene segment behaved as functional or pseudogenic. Donor age, sex, ethnicity and CMV serostatus were compiled together with the repertoire data. A later genetic analysis used genome-wide SNP genotypes for about three fifths of the 666 donors, treating that subset as a discovery cohort. All discovery cohort repertoires had been generated on a single sequencing platform. HLA typing covered class I and class II loci at four-digit resolution. The number of typed donors differed by locus: roughly 629-630 for A, B, C, DRB1 and DQB1; 500 to 550 for DQA1; about 600 for DPA1; and 400 to 480 for DPB1. Because of strong linkage in the cohort, roughly five DR-DQ haplotypes were treated as single units for association and clustering. On average, roughly 240,000 unique TCR beta nucleotide sequences were sequenced per donor among 398 genotyped donors of the cohort, with 15% to 20% of those sequences being non-productive. Summary of the overall study and its limitations: The classifier was reported to diagnose cytomegalovirus status with high specificity and sensitivity in both the original and validation cohorts. Some IMGT-functional V segments, including TRBV6-2 and TRBV6-3, could not be told apart with the 87-base-pair reads, so those segments were excluded. Compared with the 666-donor mean, donors in an Asian-associated ancestry cluster had fewer N-insertions in productive TCRs, according to a later genetic analysis. Several of the top co-occurrence clusters appeared to be linked to parvovirus B19, influenza, CMV and Epstein-Barr virus, according to a later analysis. A later analysis found that TCR association rates varied across HLA loci, with DRB1 alleles showing the most associated TCRs and HLA-C alleles the fewest. Most CMV-associated TCR beta chains appeared to be HLA-restricted in a later analysis, and the HLA associations seemed to be driven largely by CMV exposure. Only TCR beta chains were sequenced in this cohort, and the absence of alpha or paired-chain data limited detectable features. Because counts were too low, about 17 rarely observed V segments, including chromosome 9 orphons, were excluded from the earlier analysis of 587 of the donors. A group of highly shared sequence variants was considered likely to be a technical artifact of the sequencing pipeline. The only immune exposure information available for the cohort was CMV serostatus. V-gene and J-gene trimming of TCR beta chains was associated with a missense DCLRE1C variant in a later genetic analysis, and the association was replicated in an independent cohort. Correlated functional status among segregating V segments might reflect linkage disequilibrium, but an unknown experimental factor could not be ruled out. Assigning TCR associations to individual alleles was difficult when HLA alleles, especially DR and DQ, strongly co-occurred. In vitro tests confirmed that three of the cytomegalovirus-associated TCR beta chains recognize cytomegalovirus antigens. In an earlier analysis of approximately 590 of the donors, most TCR beta V segments appeared in productive rearrangements about 90% or about 30% of the time, broadly matching IMGT annotations. The presence/absence analyses assumed that sequencing depth was roughly uniform across donors, and that assumption may not be true. A further reported finding was that TCR beta sequences accurately predicted the HLA-A and HLA-B alleles for most subjects in the first cohort. Because some donors lacked HLA typing at each locus, the association tests relied only on the typed subset. At a false discovery rate of 0.05, a later analysis linked 16,951 TCR beta sequences to specific HLA alleles. According to the authors, the approach could potentially be generalized to other disease states and immunological phenotypes. A later analysis found that HLA-associated TCR beta chains were more clonally expanded and had lower generation probabilities than equally common non-associated chains. Most TCR sequences were observed very rarely across donors, whereas some public TCRs were present in many individuals. The study gave a list of 150 to 200 TCR beta chains associated with cytomegalovirus.

The cohort was made up of approximately 670 healthy bone marrow donors. At the time of sampling, every cohort member was nominally healthy, though immune exposures that went unrecorded were likely present. The donor was CMV seronegative and was included in the group of several hundred seronegative cohort members. A peripheral blood sample was provided by each donor, and peripheral blood mononuclear cells were used for TCR beta sequencing. The Qiagen DNeasy Blood Extraction Kit was used to extract genomic DNA from the blood cell samples. Libraries came from the immunoSEQ multiplex PCR assay. For the multiplex PCR, a mixture combining 60 forward primers for TCR Vbeta segments and 13 reverse primers for TCR Jbeta segments was used. A multiplex PCR assay on genomic DNA amplified the CDR3 region of rearranged TCR beta genes. Amplified TCR beta libraries were sequenced as 87-base-pair reads on the Illumina HiSeq System. The original pipeline was this. A later analysis counted around 72 million unique TCR beta chains across the 700 or so repertoires, and some 11 million of these chains were shared by at least two donors. Raw reads were error-corrected and collapsed into unique sequences with a nearest-neighbor algorithm that merged closely related sequences to remove PCR and sequencing errors. V, D and J gene segments were assigned by aligning CDR3 sequences to IMGT reference sequences. For a sequence to be retained, a match of at least six nucleotides was required to both a V gene segment and a J gene segment. A rearrangement counted as productive if the CDR3 had no stop codons and remained in frame with V and J, and every other rearrangement counted as non-productive. CDR3 was defined according to IMGT convention as the region running from the second conserved V-encoded cysteine to the conserved J-encoded phenylalanine. In an earlier analysis of more than 550 of the donors, sequences lacking an unambiguous match to a single V gene segment were excluded. An earlier analysis of about 600 of the donors called V segments functional above 56.7% productive rearrangements and segregating when the between-donor standard deviation exceeded 5%. A statistical classification framework was built to diagnose cytomegalovirus status from the catalog of TCR beta chain sequences. In a later analysis, V and J genes were assigned by comparing TCR nucleotide sequences against IMGT/GENE-DB human TR gene sequences. In a later analysis, CDR3 sequences and most-parsimonious VDJ recombination scenarios were assigned using the TCRdist pipeline. In a later analysis, each TCR beta chain was defined by its CDR3 amino acid sequence together with its V-gene family, and reads lacking a unique V-gene family were excluded. A later analysis removed 592 highly shared, low-generation-probability nucleotide sequences to deal with suspected cross-contamination and a sequencing artifact. In a later analysis, a clonal expansion index for each public chain was calculated from normalized within-repertoire ranks of inferred template counts. In a later analysis, generation probabilities were computed using a VDJ recombination model fitted to out-of-frame rearrangements, and the results were checked against IGoR. Hypergeometric tests were used in a later analysis to score TCR-TCR, TCR-HLA and TCR-CMV co-occurrence, with a repertoire-size bias correction applied to the TCR pairs. In a later analysis, false discovery rates were estimated by permuting HLA or CMV assignments 20 times. In a later analysis, co-occurring TCRs were grouped with DBSCAN, and TCRdist sequence similarity was added when clustering was performed within HLA-allele-positive subsets. For co-occurrence clustering, repertoires with fewer than 30,000 or more than 120,000 public chains were excluded, along with roughly five repertoires with anomalous nucleotide sharing. As stored in TCRdb, this immuneACCESS dataset retains in-frame rearrangements with V and J assigned. A fraction of the clones does not appear; measured against another copy, unresolved V genes explain less than half of the discrepancy, and the remainder lacks a known reason. D and trimming were read from the DNA, whereas the V and J calls and clone size are those reported in that table. Within this sample are about 160,000 clones, with approximately 62% of them counted one time only. Roughly 1.4% of the sample comes from the top ten.

Taken from the germline V gene, the CDR1 and CDR2 loops are SGDLS and YYNGEE. Including cysteine and phenylalanine, the CDR3 has 15 amino acids. Just CDR3 DNA is preserved here, 45 bases in frame from base 1. For this chain, trimming is 4 bases at the V end and 7 bases at the J end, and the number of junction bases without a gene match is 8. This TCR was recovered from a man in his fifties in good health and CMV-seronegative. The rearranged segments are TRBV9 and TRBJ1-6, with 7 bases aligning to TRBD1. The material sequenced was PBMCs. The DNA is as follows: TGTGCCAGCAGCCCTCGGACAGGTGTCAATTCACCCCTCCACTTT. Its amino acids are CASSPRTGVNSPLHF.